Presented here are 2 T cell receptor beta chains from one specimen sequenced in a study of blood T cell repertoires in COVID-19. Generated by immunoSEQ multiplex PCR, the TCRdb table keeps only in-frame clones and is missing some. Here the sample spans about 140,000 clones, around 83% being singletons. Source material: peripheral blood. The receptors here all came from a woman aged 60-75 years with acute or convalescent COVID-19.

The chain couples TRBV18 to TRBJ2-1, with D possibly TRBD2 on 6 matching bases. Trimming took off 3 bases at V and 0 bases at J, with 21 bases between the two ends. The germline V gene encodes CDR1 KGHSH and CDR2 LQKENI. This CDR3 has 19 residues. CDR3 bases: TGTGCCAGCTCACCCCGAGGGCTGCTAGCGCAGAGCTCCTACAATGAGCAGTTCTTC. As protein: CASSPRGLLAQSSYNEQFF. Using reference TRBV18 and TRBJ2-1 for the parts outside the CDR3, the full variable domain is NAGVMQNPRHLVRRRGQEARLRCSPMKGHSHVYWYRQLPEEGLKFMVYLQKENIIDESGMPKERFSAEFPKEGPSILRIQQVVRGDSAAYFCASSPRGLLAQSSYNEQFFGPGTRLTVL.

The chain is built from TRBV11-2 and TRBJ2-7; D call uncertain. Germline V CDR1 and CDR2: SGHAT, FQNNGV. This CDR3 has 12 amino acids. The V gene lost 6 bases and the J gene lost 3 bases, with 9 bases spanning the gap. This CDR3 reads CASRRPLYEQYF. In DNA, the CDR3 is TGTGCCAGCAGGCGCCCCCTCTACGAGCAGTACTTC.